This T cell receptor beta chain was retrieved from a study of T cells after yellow fever vaccination. The V segment lost 6 bases and the J segment 2 bases; nucleotides outside the gene matches: 6. The germline CDR1 and CDR2 sequences are ENHRY and SYGVKD. CDR3 length equals 16 residues. A single record per CDR3 protein comes from TCRdb applying MiXCR to the 5' RACE reads. The data show some 240,000 distinct CDR3 sequences, around 5.2% seen once. This clonotype was counted only a few times. The genes are TRBV10-3 and TRBJ2-6; 8 bases are shared with TRBD1. The clonotype was recovered from a man aged 18 to 29 who received the YFV17D yellow fever vaccine. Specimen: CD4+ T cells sorted from PBMCs, collected on the day of the yellow fever booster vaccination. The CDR3 bases are TGTGCCATCAGACTTGCAGGGGGCGCTGGGGCCAACGTCCTGACTTTC. It yields the protein CAIRLAGGAGANVLTF.